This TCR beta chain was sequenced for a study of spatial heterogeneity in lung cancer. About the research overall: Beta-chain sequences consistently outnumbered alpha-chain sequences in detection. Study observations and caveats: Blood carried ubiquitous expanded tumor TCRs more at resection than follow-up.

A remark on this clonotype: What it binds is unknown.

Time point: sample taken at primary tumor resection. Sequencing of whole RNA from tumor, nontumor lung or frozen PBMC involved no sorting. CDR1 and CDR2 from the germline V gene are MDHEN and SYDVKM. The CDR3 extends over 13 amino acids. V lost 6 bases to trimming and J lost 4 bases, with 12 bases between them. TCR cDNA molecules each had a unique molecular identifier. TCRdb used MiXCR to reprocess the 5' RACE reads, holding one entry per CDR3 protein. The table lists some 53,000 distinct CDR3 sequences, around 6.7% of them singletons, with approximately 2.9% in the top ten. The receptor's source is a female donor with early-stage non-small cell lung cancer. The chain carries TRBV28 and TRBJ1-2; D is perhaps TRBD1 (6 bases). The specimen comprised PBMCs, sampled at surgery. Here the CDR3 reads CASRKGGPYGYTF. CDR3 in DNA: TGTGCCAGCAGGAAAGGGGGGCCCTATGGCTACACCTTC.